A single sample gave rise to the 20 T cell receptor beta chains below, sequenced in a study of beta chain features in type 1 diabetes. Every bit of the isolated RNA underwent reverse transcription, so sequencing read expressed TCRB transcripts. Profiled with immunoSEQ multiplex PCR; TCRdb holds only in-frame clones, not every one. The sample comprises 810,000 or so clones, roughly 15% of which are singletons, and 0.02% to 0.03% rests with the top ten. Sequencing input: naive CD4+ T cells from blood. Receptors were obtained from a woman aged 18-29 years in good health.

This chain links TRBV28 with TRBJ1-1; 9 nucleotides line up with TRBD1. Per the germline V gene, CDR1 is MDHEN and CDR2 is SYDVKM. The CDR3 is 17 amino acids. V trimming: 4 bases; J trimming: 1 base; junction bases outside the gene matches: 10. CDR3 residues: CASSSPGTGSWNTEAFF. Here the CDR3 DNA reads TGTGCCAGCAGTTCCCCGGGGACAGGGTCATGGAACACTGAAGCTTTCTTT.

This chain connects TRBV28 to TRBJ2-2; maybe TRBD1 (6 bases). Trimming took off 4 bases at V and 7 bases at J, with 22 bases between the two ends. The CDR3 is 17 amino acids. Germline CDR1 and CDR2: MDHEN and SYDVKM. This chain's CDR3 is CASSSRWGPGDIGELFF. Here the CDR3 DNA reads TGTGCCAGCAGTTCTCGGTGGGGGCCTGGTGATATCGGGGAGCTGTTTTTT.

This clone was counted a few times. The chain combines TRBV28 with TRBJ2-1; 9 nucleotides agree with TRBD2. J lost 5 bases, V lost 6 bases, and 8 bases had no gene match. CDR3 size: 15 residues. Germline V gene data show CDR1 as MDHEN and CDR2 as SYDVKM. DNA of the CDR3: TGTGCCAGCAGCCGAAGACTAGCGGCTAACAATGAGCAGTTCTTC. This sequence encodes CASSRRLAANNEQFF.

V and J are TRBV5-1 and TRBJ2-3; possible D gene TRBD2, 5 bases. Trimming left V 8 bases short and J 4 bases short, with 8 bases between. Per germline, CDR1 SGHRS and CDR2 YFSETQ. The CDR3 has 11 amino acids. CDR3 DNA sequence: TGCGCCAGTACTAGTGCAGATACGCAGTATTTT. Translated, it gives CASTSADTQYF.

This clone came up a few times. V is TRBV11-2 and J is TRBJ2-1, with TRBD1 as a possible D gene (5 bases). The ends were cut back, 2 bases at V and 2 bases at J, with 13 bases in the middle. Per germline, CDR1 SGHAT and CDR2 FQNNGV. The CDR3 covers 16 residues. DNA of the CDR3: TGTGCCAGCAGCTTAACGGGCAGGGATCCCTACAATGAGCAGTTCTTC. It is translated as CASSLTGRDPYNEQFF.

DNA of the CDR3: TGTGCCACCAGCAGAACCGGGACTAGCGGTAACACCGGGGAGCTGTTTTTT. Its translation is CATSRTGTSGNTGELFF. The gene calls are TRBV15 and TRBJ2-2; 11 bases match TRBD2. Germline CDR1 LNHNV, CDR2 YYDKDF (reference sequence). V lost 2 bases to trimming and J lost 2 bases; unmatched junction nucleotides: 4. CDR3 length: 17 residues.

This clone was counted only a few times. This chain joins TRBV7-6 and TRBJ2-5, with D perhaps TRBD1 (5 bases). Germline CDR1 and CDR2: SGHVS and FNYEAQ. V was trimmed by 2 bases and J by 5 bases, leaving 9 bases between them. The CDR3 is 13 residues long. This chain's CDR3 is CASSLPGAETQYF. The CDR3 bases are TGTGCCAGCAGCTTACCTGGGGCGGAGACCCAGTACTTC.

The rearrangement joins TRBV5-1 to TRBJ1-1; D is perhaps TRBD1 (5 bases). The CDR3 is 14 amino acids. V was shortened by 5 bases and J by 2 bases, with 13 bases between the two germline ends. CDR1 is SGHRS and CDR2 is YFSETQ in the germline V gene. CDR3 amino acids: CASRKDRGNTEAFF. CDR3 DNA: TGCGCCAGCAGGAAAGATAGGGGAAACACTGAAGCTTTCTTT.

This clone was recorded a few times. The rearrangement links TRBV28 to TRBJ2-1, with 12 bases identical to TRBD2. With 6 bases clipped from V and 10 bases from J, the junction kept 13 bases outside the gene matches. The CDR3 spans 16 residues. Per germline, CDR1 MDHEN and CDR2 SYDVKM. In nucleotides, the CDR3 is TGTGCCAGCAGGTCGATTCTAGCGGGAGGGCCAGGCGAGCAGTTCTTC. This gives the protein CASRSILAGGPGEQFF.

The chain uses TRBV28 and TRBJ1-5; weak D call: TRBD1 (6 bases). The CDR3 is 13 amino acids. Germline loops: CDR1 MDHEN, CDR2 SYDVKM. Trimming left V 8 bases short and J 3 bases short, with 11 bases between. The CDR3 nucleotides read TGTGCCAGCCGCGGGGGCTTCAATCAGCCCCAGCATTTT. Translated, it gives CASRGGFNQPQHF.

The sample holds a few counts of this clone. V and J are TRBV29-1 and TRBJ2-5; D remains unclear. The V end was cut by 0 bases, the J end by 13 bases, with 15 bases between. This CDR3 spans 12 amino acids. Per the germline V gene, CDR1 is SQVTM and CDR2 is ANQGSEA. Here the CDR3 DNA reads TGCAGCGTTGAAGAGACCAGCCGGGTGTTGTACTTC. Its protein is CSVEETSRVLYF.

This clone was found a few times. V and J are TRBV25-1 and TRBJ2-5, with 7 nucleotides matching TRBD2. Germline-derived CDR1 and CDR2 are MGHDK and SYGVNS. This CDR3 has 15 amino acids. V trimming: 6 bases; J trimming: 2 bases; junction bases outside the gene matches: 9. As DNA, the CDR3 is TGTGCCAGCAGGGCCCTTAGCGGGCGGCAAGAGACCCAGTACTTC. Translation: CASRALSGRQETQYF.

About this clone: Other DNA sequences of this sample code for an identical CDR3. The chain carries TRBV20-1 and TRBJ2-5; D ambiguous. V was cut by 5 bases and J by 2 bases, with 6 bases left in between. Germline V gives CDR1 DFQATT, CDR2 SNEGSKA (reference sequence). This CDR3 contains 11 residues. The CDR3 loop reads CSARVQETQYF. DNA for the CDR3: TGCAGTGCTCGAGTTCAAGAGACCCAGTACTTC.

The chain links TRBV19 to TRBJ2-1; 8 bases map to TRBD2. Trimming at V came to 8 bases and at J to 7 bases, leaving 7 bases not matched to a gene. Looked up from germline, CDR1 is LNHDA and CDR2 is SQIVND (reference sequence). This CDR3 contains 13 residues. CDR3 DNA sequence: TGTGCCAGTCCCAAACTAGCGGATAATGAGCAGTTCTTC. Its translation is CASPKLADNEQFF. The full variable domain, in which reference TRBV19 and TRBJ2-1 provide the parts outside the CDR3, is DGGITQSPKYLFRKEGQNVTLSCEQNLNHDAMYWYRQDPGQGLRLIYYSQIVNDFQKGDIAEGYSVSREKKESFPLTVTSAQKNPTAFYLCASPKLADNEQFFGPGTRLTVL.

This clone was counted only a few times. In nucleotides, the CDR3 is TGCAGTGCTAGCCACGATGAAAAACTGTTTTTT. The encoded protein is CSASHDEKLFF. The rearrangement links TRBV20-1 to TRBJ1-4; no definite D call. Per germline, CDR1 DFQATT and CDR2 SNEGSKA (reference sequence). The length of the CDR3 is 11 residues. V was trimmed by 3 bases and J by 6 bases, leaving 5 bases between them.

This clone was counted a few times. The V gene is TRBV4-3, the J gene TRBJ2-1; D gene unclear. V shed 5 bases and J shed 8 bases, with 13 bases lying between them. Germline-derived CDR1 and CDR2 are LGHNA and YSLEER. The CDR3 is 13 amino acids. The CDR3 protein is CASSTRPGYEQFF. CDR3 bases: TGCGCCAGCAGCACCAGACCCGGGTATGAGCAGTTCTTC.

The sample holds a few counts of this clone. The rearrangement uses TRBV5-8 and TRBJ2-4, with 8 bases that match TRBD1. The CDR3 has 15 residues. V gave up 0 bases and J gave up 10 bases; unmatched junction bases: 9. Per the germline V gene, CDR1 is SGHTS and CDR2 is YDEGEE. The CDR3 nucleotides read TGTGCCAGCAGCTTGGTAAGGACAGGGTCGAGGATTCAGTACTTC. It translates to CASSLVRTGSRIQYF.

V usage is TRBV6-5 and J usage is TRBJ1-4; D is unclear. The CDR3 sequence is 15 residues long. The V end lost 6 bases, the J end lost 4 bases, and 15 bases lay between the germline ends. Germline V lookup: CDR1 MNHEY, CDR2 SVGAGI. As DNA, the CDR3 is TGTGCCAGCAGCTTCCGAGGTGGGGATAATGAAAAACTGTTTTTT. It encodes CASSFRGGDNEKLFF.

The table lists this clone with a few counts. This chain joins TRBV11-2 and TRBJ2-7; 11 positions match TRBD2. CDR3 size: 14 residues. Unmatched junction bases numbered 10, after V lost 5 bases and J lost 10 bases. CDR1 is SGHAT and CDR2 is FQNNGV in the germline V gene. CDR3 residues: CASSVSGRGAGQYF. CDR3 DNA sequence: TGTGCCAGCAGCGTTAGCGGGAGGGGGGCTGGACAGTACTTC.

The genes are TRBV10-3 and TRBJ1-2; D is possibly TRBD1 (5 bases). The germline gives CDR1 ENHRY, CDR2 SYGVKD. The ends were cut back, 3 bases at V and 2 bases at J, with 7 bases in the middle. CDR3 length: 13 residues. The DNA of the CDR3 is TGTGCCATCAGTGAACAGGTGAACTATGGCTACACCTTC. It is translated as CAISEQVNYGYTF.